This entry features one T cell receptor (beta chain) sequence. Its antigen remains undetermined. Base qualities were left out, and no much larger clone turns up one base away. TCR CDR3 regions were amplified from genomic DNA by multiplex PCR using the deep immunoSEQ assay. Extracted genomic DNA from each cell subset was distributed evenly across all wells of several immunoSEQ 96-well plates, and each plate was treated as a replicate. For sorted subsets, 150 to 250 ng of genomic DNA, equivalent to some 33,000 T cell genomes, went into each replicate PCR. Purified libraries were measured with a Qubit 3.0 fluorometer, size-checked on a Bioanalyzer 2100, and measured again with the KAPA Library Quantification kit. A separate single-read 150-cycle Illumina NextSeq 550 flow cell was used to sequence each immunoSEQ 96-well plate. As for the original processing: Because only junctional sequences without quality scores were contained in the immunoSEQ output, filtering matching that applied to full-length reads could not be performed. Sequences were annotated with PyIR, a Python wrapper for IgBLAST v1.9, and V/J genes and CDR3 were assigned using IMGT germline references. Reads were filtered out if the reads had weak V/J assignments (E-value above 1e-6), no CDR3, stop codons, out-of-frame junctions, or ambiguous translated residues. A V3J clonotype was defined by an identical inferred V gene, J gene, and CDR3 amino acid sequence. The percentage overlap between two repertoires was calculated by dividing the number of shared unique clonotypes by the size of the smaller repertoire. Richness of each repertoire was evaluated using RTK rarefaction, the Chao1 estimator, and Recon v2.1 estimates of unobserved clonotypes. OLGA was used to compute generation probabilities for all TCRbeta clonotypes that the gDNA method yielded from a handful of donors. TCRdb stores this immuneACCESS table with in-frame sequences only. Part of the clones is absent; in the studies checked, under half of the shortfall reflects unresolved V genes, and no reason is known for the rest. The D gene and trimming were derived from the DNA, and the V and J assignments and clone size from that table. This sample comprises roughly 640,000 clones, about 74% of them detected only once. The ten largest clones represent 1.5% to 2% of the sample.

CDR1 and CDR2 are drawn from the germline V gene (reference sequence): MNHNY, SVGAGI. For this chain, trimming is 4 bases at the V end and 5 bases at the J end, and the number of junction bases without a gene match is 9. The CDR3 runs 15 amino acids, cysteine and phenylalanine included. Only the CDR3 DNA stays, 45 bases, in frame from base 1. The data were taken from a study of shared clonotypes between healthy human individuals (TCRdb year 2020). Some background on the complete study: The cohort included a few men and two women between 18 and 49 years of age. Libraries were prepared and TCR repertoires were sequenced by different laboratories using diverse techniques, in order to increase sequencing depth and limit assay-specific biases. Per donor, three plates each were used for CD4 naive and CD4 memory, two for CD8 naive, and one for CD8 memory. Blood TCR repertoires of roughly five healthy adults were deeply sequenced to estimate repertoire size and the extent of clonotype sharing between individuals. Between about 0.9 and 10 billion PBMCs per donor were obtained by leukapheresis. Points the paper makes about the study in general: Based on pairwise subsampling, the degree of clonotype sharing among donors was expected to be affected by sequencing depth. Compared with non-shared clonotypes, clonotypes shared by all four sorted-subset donors had higher generation probabilities. Only blood was sampled, and tissue TCR repertoires likely differ from those in blood. Sharing across a handful of donors was observed for roughly 5% of naive CD4, around 3.5% of naive CD8, about 2.5% of memory CD4, and about 0.39% of memory CD8 clonotypes. Naive subsets generally had larger estimated clonotype richness than memory subsets did. Because the study included only a small number of donors, the genetic and exposure-history diversity represented was limited. Even with the large sequencing depth, rarefaction of the sorted-subset datasets indicated that sequencing was incomplete.

Donors were healthy HIV-negative adults with no recently reported acute infections or vaccinations. Every donor was a Caucasian adult living in Nashville, Tennessee, USA. Magnetic negative selection was used to enrich CD4+ T cells, after which naive cells were positively selected on CD45RA and the negative fraction became the memory subset. After blood collection by leukapheresis, PBMCs were isolated using Ficoll-Histopaque density gradient centrifugation and then cryopreserved in the vapor phase of liquid nitrogen. Analytical flow cytometry was used to check the purity and quantity of each magnetically sorted T cell population. Genomic DNA was isolated from each sorted fraction and quantified by UV absorbance on a Nanodrop 2000c.

Sequenced: memory CD4+ T cells sorted from blood. The sample's cell subset or site label, decoded: CD45RA-negative fraction. Here the chain combines TRBV6-6 and TRBJ2-7, with 9 bases matching TRBD1. This clonotype originated in a woman aged 25 to 45 in good health. This receptor has the CDR3 CASSLGQGEVDEQYF. In nucleotide form, the sequence is TGTGCCAGCAGTTTGGGACAGGGTGAGGTCGACGAGCAGTACTTC.